Listed here are 10 T cell receptor beta chains from one sample, sequenced in a study of T cells in Graves' hyperthyroidism and ophthalmopathy. TCR beta CDR3 region amplification was performed from RNA transcripts. The HTBI primer set served for first-round RT-PCR of the TCR CDR3. TCRdb analysed the multiplex PCR reads with MiXCR anew, one entry per CDR3 protein. This sample has around 600,000 distinct CDR3 sequences, with 16% found just once. The sample consisted of blood. Receptors were obtained from a woman in her 40s with Graves' ophthalmopathy.

This clonotype occurred a few times. The chain recombines TRBV10-2 with TRBJ2-7, with 10 bases identical to TRBD1. This CDR3 contains 13 residues. The V segment lost 8 bases and the J segment 3 bases; nucleotides outside the gene matches: 4. Germline V lookup: CDR1 WSHSY, CDR2 SAAADI. In nucleotides, the CDR3 is TGCGCCAGCGCGACAGGGGGCTACTACGAGCAGTACTTC. The encoded protein is CASATGGYYEQYF.

A few counts support this clonotype. The DNA of the CDR3 is TGTGCCAGCGGACTAGCGCTCCACGTCGGAAATACGCAGTATTTT. Translation: CASGLALHVGNTQYF. The chain links TRBV27 to TRBJ2-3, with TRBD2 matching over 9 bases. This CDR3 has 15 residues. V shed 8 bases and J 7 bases; nucleotides not matched to a gene: 13. The germline V gene encodes CDR1 MNHEY and CDR2 SMNVEV (reference sequence).

This sequence joins TRBV30 and TRBJ1-6; D might be TRBD1 (6 bases). CDR3 length: 14 amino acids. Looked up from germline, CDR1 is GTSNPN and CDR2 is SVGIG (reference sequence). V gave up 3 bases and J gave up 7 bases, with 13 bases separating them. CDR3 region: CAWSPGQLNSPLHF. The CDR3 DNA sequence: TGTGCCTGGAGCCCTGGACAGTTGAATTCACCCCTCCACTTT. Using reference TRBV30 and TRBJ1-6 for the parts outside the CDR3, the full variable domain is SQTIHQWPATLVQPVGSPLSLECTVEGTSNPNLYWYRQAAGRGLQLLFYSVGIGQISSEVPQNLSASRPQDRQFILSSKKLLLSDSGFYLCAWSPGQLNSPLHFGNGTRLTVT.

The sample holds a few counts of this clonotype. Here the CDR3 DNA reads TGTGCCAGCAGCTTTGGGCAGGCGGATGGTGAAGCTTTCTTT. Translation gives CASSFGQADGEAFF. The V gene is TRBV11-2, the J gene TRBJ1-1, with D unclear. Germline V gives CDR1 SGHAT, CDR2 FQNNGV. Trimming removed 3 bases from V and 7 bases from J, with 15 bases in between. The CDR3 is 14 amino acids.

This clonotype was found a few times. The rearrangement uses TRBV20-1 and TRBJ2-5; 8 bases map to TRBD2. With 4 bases clipped from V and 3 bases from J, the junction kept 4 bases outside the gene matches. Germline CDR1 is DFQATT and CDR2 is SNEGSKA (reference sequence). The CDR3 loop spans 13 amino acids. The CDR3 region has the DNA TGCAGTGCTACGGGGGGGCCGGAAGAGACCCAGTACTTC. Encoded protein: CSATGGPEETQYF.

This clonotype was observed many times. This chain connects TRBV30 to TRBJ2-4; possibly TRBD1 for D (7 bases). The CDR3 is 15 amino acids. V gave up 2 bases and J gave up 0 bases, with 11 bases separating them. Germline V gives CDR1 GTSNPN, CDR2 SVGIG (reference sequence). The CDR3 reads CAWSSGGQAKNIQYF. The CDR3 DNA reads TGTGCCTGGAGTTCAGGGGGGCAAGCCAAAAACATTCAGTACTTC.

This clonotype was detected only a few times. This chain links TRBV29-1 with TRBJ2-3, with 8 bases matching TRBD2. The CDR3 loop spans 14 amino acids. Unmatched junction bases numbered 7, after V lost 6 bases and J lost 2 bases. Germline CDR1 SQVTM, CDR2 ANQGSEA. CDR3 in amino acids: CSVKAGEVTDTQYF. CDR3 bases: TGCAGCGTCAAAGCGGGAGAGGTCACAGATACGCAGTATTTT.

This clonotype was detected only a few times. Since a much larger clone is just one base distant, this may be a read error. The J gene is TRBJ1-2, the V gene TRBV20-1; D remains ambiguous. V gave up 5 bases and J gave up 4 bases, with 11 bases separating them. The CDR3 loop spans 12 amino acids. From germline, CDR1 is DFQATT and CDR2 SNEGSKA (reference sequence). CDR3 region: CSAATNAYGYTF. Here the CDR3 DNA reads TGCAGTGCTGCAACAAACGCCTATGGCTACACCTTC.

This clonotype was seen many times. The CDR3 DNA is TGTGCCAGCAGCTTAGGCGGAGGGAAATACAATGAGCAGTTCTTC. This sequence encodes CASSLGGGKYNEQFF. The V and J genes are TRBV7-9 and TRBJ2-1; a possible D gene is TRBD2 (6 bases). The germline V and J ends were trimmed by 1 base and 4 bases, with 11 bases remaining between them. CDR3 length equals 15 residues. Germline V lookup: CDR1 SEHNR, CDR2 FQNEAQ (reference sequence).

The table lists this clonotype with many counts. The chain recombines TRBV20-1 with TRBJ2-7, with D unclear. Germline V gene sequence: CDR1 DFQATT, CDR2 SNEGSKA (reference sequence). The CDR3 consists of 13 residues. V gave up 0 bases and J gave up 6 bases, with 12 bases separating them. The CDR3 nucleotides read TGCAGTGCTAGAGATCTTATGCTGGGCGAGCAGTACTTC. Its protein is CSARDLMLGEQYF.